Presented here are 17 T cell receptor beta chains from one specimen sequenced in a study of blood T cell repertoires in COVID-19. Assay: immunoSEQ multiplex PCR; the TCRdb copy retains only in-frame clones and omits some. Here the sample spans around 250,000 clones, less than 90% being singletons. Sequenced input: peripheral blood. The receptors originated from a man aged 60-69 years with acute or convalescent COVID-19.

This clone was recorded once. The CDR3 here is CASSARTGVGEQYF. The CDR3 nucleotides are TGTGCCAGCAGCGCCCGGACAGGGGTGGGCGAGCAGTACTTC. This chain uses TRBV5-4 with TRBJ2-7; 9 bases fit TRBD1. Trimming cost V 4 bases and J 6 bases; bases outside gene matches: 8. CDR1 and CDR2 (germline): SGHNT, YYREEE (reference sequence). CDR3 size: 14 residues.

The chain couples TRBV7-9 to TRBJ1-3; D unclear. CDR1 and CDR2 (germline): SEHNR, FQNEAQ (reference sequence). Trimming cost V 10 bases and J 2 bases, with 12 bases left between them. This CDR3 region has 13 residues. CDR3 sequence reads: CAITREPGNTIYF. The CDR3 DNA sequence: TGTGCCATCACGCGGGAGCCTGGAAACACCATATATTTT.

This clone was counted only a few times. The chain uses TRBV12-3 or TRBV12-4 and TRBJ1-1; the D is unclear. The CDR3 sequence is 13 residues long. V lost 10 bases and J 0 bases, leaving 12 bases between the germline ends. In DNA form, the CDR3 reads TGTGCCATCTCTAAGATCATGAACACTGAAGCTTTCTTT. It is translated as CAISKIMNTEAFF.

The rearrangement uses TRBV7-9 and TRBJ1-2, with a weak D call TRBD1 (5 bases). With 4 bases removed from V and 3 bases from J, the gap between germline ends came to 9 bases. Germline V gene data show CDR1 as SEHNR and CDR2 as FQNEAQ (reference sequence). This CDR3 region has 13 residues. The CDR3 DNA reads TGTGCCAGCAGCTCGGGGGTTGACTATGGCTACACCTTC. As protein: CASSSGVDYGYTF.

The chain employs TRBV5-1 and TRBJ1-1; perhaps TRBD1 as D (5 bases). Germline values: CDR1 SGHRS, CDR2 YFSETQ. The CDR3 is 17 residues long. Trimming shortened V by 0 bases and J by 1 base, and 16 bases separated the two germline ends. The chain's CDR3 is CASSLGIRGQGNTEAFF. The CDR3 coding sequence is TGCGCCAGCAGCTTGGGCATTCGTGGGCAGGGGAACACTGAAGCTTTCTTT.

This chain uses TRBV2 with TRBJ2-5; D possibly corresponds to TRBD2 (6 bases). The CDR3 is 12 amino acids. Trimming cost V 7 bases and J 3 bases, with 9 bases left between them. Germline lookup yields CDR1 SNHLY and CDR2 FYNNEI. The CDR3: CASTLAKETQYF. The CDR3 nucleotides are TGTGCCAGCACCCTAGCGAAAGAGACCCAGTACTTC.

The V and J genes are TRBV13 and TRBJ2-5, with 11 positions matching TRBD1. Germline CDR1 is PRHDT and CDR2 is FYEKMQ (reference sequence). The V gene end was trimmed by 3 bases and the J gene end by 4 bases; junction bases not matched to a gene: 7. The length of the CDR3 is 16 residues. This CDR3 reads CASSFFGQGAGETQYF. CDR3 bases: TGTGCCAGCAGCTTTTTTGGACAGGGGGCCGGAGAGACCCAGTACTTC.

A single count supports this clone. J is TRBJ2-5 and V is TRBV6-5, with TRBD1 matching 10 bases. From germline, CDR1 is MNHEY and CDR2 SVGAGI. V was pared by 8 bases and J by 3 bases, with 0 bases of the junction left unmatched. This CDR3 contains 12 residues. The CDR3 DNA sequence: TGTGCCAGCGGACAGGGGGAAGAGACCCAGTACTTC. It translates to CASGQGEETQYF.

The rearrangement joins TRBV10-3 to TRBJ2-5; 9 bases are shared with TRBD1. Germline V gene lookup returns CDR1 ENHRY and CDR2 SYGVKD. The trim removed 6 bases at V and 0 bases at J, leaving 2 bases unmatched. This CDR3 has 14 amino acids. CDR3 in amino acids: CAIRGTGYQETQYF. As DNA, the CDR3 is TGTGCCATCAGGGGGACAGGGTACCAAGAGACCCAGTACTTC.

The CDR3 sequence is CASSRTSGSSYNEQFF. Written as DNA, the CDR3 is TGTGCCAGTAGTCGGACTAGCGGGAGCTCCTACAATGAGCAGTTCTTC. The chain has TRBV19 and TRBJ2-1; 13 nucleotides line up with TRBD2. CDR3 length equals 16 residues. J was trimmed by 0 bases and V by 5 bases; bases with no gene match: 1. The germline CDR1 and CDR2 sequences are LNHDA and SQIVND (reference sequence).

This chain uses TRBV28 with TRBJ1-2; tentative D call: TRBD1 (6 bases). The V gene lost 6 bases and the J gene lost 4 bases, with 15 bases spanning the gap. Germline V gene sequence: CDR1 MDHEN, CDR2 SYDVKM. The CDR3 loop spans 14 amino acids. CDR3: CASSPGGAGYGYTF. The CDR3 DNA reads TGTGCCAGCAGCCCCGGGGGGGCCGGCTATGGCTACACCTTC.

The rearrangement uses TRBV30 and TRBJ2-7; 9 nucleotides line up with TRBD2. The CDR3 has 16 amino acids. V lost 1 base and J lost 4; bases outside the gene matches: 11. Per germline, CDR1 GTSNPN and CDR2 SVGIG (reference sequence). The CDR3 loop reads CAWSARPAGGPYEQYF. CDR3 nucleotides: TGTGCCTGGAGTGCCAGGCCGGCGGGAGGGCCTTACGAGCAGTACTTC.

This chain links TRBV19 with TRBJ1-1; D is ambiguous. The CDR3 consists of 13 residues. The germline gives CDR1 LNHDA, CDR2 SQIVND (reference sequence). V was pared by 3 bases and J by 0 bases, with 5 bases between. The CDR3 loop is CASSIRLNTEAFF. Written as DNA, the CDR3 is TGTGCCAGTAGTATCCGGTTGAACACTGAAGCTTTCTTT.

This sequence joins TRBV4-2 and TRBJ2-7; 8 bases are a match to TRBD2. Germline assignment: CDR1 LGHNA and CDR2 YNFKEQ. V lost 0 bases and J lost 4; bases outside the gene matches: 8. The CDR3 contains 16 residues. For the CDR3, the DNA is TGTGCCAGCAGCCAAGATACAGCGGGAGATGTATACGAGCAGTACTTC. The encoded protein is CASSQDTAGDVYEQYF.

The rearrangement joins TRBV15 to TRBJ1-4; the match to TRBD1 covers 7 bases. CDR3 length equals 14 residues. V lost 3 bases and J lost 8; bases outside the gene matches: 6. The germline gives CDR1 LNHNV, CDR2 YYDKDF (reference sequence). In DNA form, the CDR3 reads TGTGCCACCAGCAGGGAGACAGGGAACGAAAAACTGTTTTTT. Its translation: CATSRETGNEKLFF.

The genes are TRBV4-2 and TRBJ1-2; 7 nucleotides match TRBD1. Per the germline V gene, CDR1 is LGHNA and CDR2 is YNFKEQ. This CDR3 has 15 amino acids. The V and J ends lost 0 bases and 3 bases, in that order; junction bases with no gene match: 4. CDR3 DNA: TGTGCCAGCAGCCAAGACGACAGGGATCACTATGGCTACACCTTC. This sequence encodes CASSQDDRDHYGYTF.

The gene calls are TRBV5-1 and TRBJ2-7; 13 bases agree with TRBD2. The CDR3 spans 24 residues. Germline V gene sequence: CDR1 SGHRS, CDR2 YFSETQ. J was trimmed by 4 bases and V by 0 bases; bases with no gene match: 28. The CDR3 nucleotides are TGCGCCAGCAGCTTGGCGTGGGATCCGTCGACAGCGGGACTAGCGGGAACTCTTCCTTACGAGCAGTACTTC. This codes for CASSLAWDPSTAGLAGTLPYEQYF.